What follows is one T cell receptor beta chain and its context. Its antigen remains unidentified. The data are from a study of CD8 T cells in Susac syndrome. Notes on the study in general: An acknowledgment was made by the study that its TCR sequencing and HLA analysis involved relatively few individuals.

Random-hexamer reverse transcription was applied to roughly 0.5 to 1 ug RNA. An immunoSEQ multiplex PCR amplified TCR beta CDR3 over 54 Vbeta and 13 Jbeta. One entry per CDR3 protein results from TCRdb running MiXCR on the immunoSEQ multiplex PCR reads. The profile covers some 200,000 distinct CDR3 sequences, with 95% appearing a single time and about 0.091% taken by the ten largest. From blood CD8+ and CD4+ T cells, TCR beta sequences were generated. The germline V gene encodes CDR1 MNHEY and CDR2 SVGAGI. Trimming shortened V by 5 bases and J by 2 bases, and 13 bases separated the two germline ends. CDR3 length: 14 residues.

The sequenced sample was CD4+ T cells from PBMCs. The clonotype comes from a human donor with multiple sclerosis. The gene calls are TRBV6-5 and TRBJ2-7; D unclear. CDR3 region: CASSPTSGAYEQYF. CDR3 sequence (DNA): TGTGCCAGCAGTCCCACCTCAGGCGCCTACGAGCAGTACTTC.